A selection of T cell receptor beta chains follows, all from one sample in a study of low-dose radiotherapy and immunotherapy resistance in tumors. TCRdb passed the reads through MiXCR, listing each CDR3 protein once. The data contain tens of thousands of distinct CDR3 sequences, 10% to 15% of them seen just once; the ten biggest clones take up about 6.2%. The starting material was PBMCs, obtained before treatment. The origin of the receptors is a female donor with ovarian cancer. Both conserved end residues are part of each CDR3. The D gene is left open where the match is weak. Only part of the rows carry a size: once, few, many, or a class if the clone is expanded.

d_call	clone_size	j_call	v_call	cdr3_aa	cdr3_nt
.	many	TRBJ2-1	TRBV5-4	CASSVQGEQFF	TGTGCCAGCAGCGTACAGGGTGAGCAGTTCTTC
.	many	TRBJ2-3	TRBV5-8	CASSLWGRGSTTDTQYF	TGTGCCAGCAGCTTGTGGGGGCGGGGCTCTACCACAGATACGCAGTATTTT
.	many	TRBJ2-2	TRBV29-1	CSVPRATNTGELFF	TGCAGCGTCCCCAGGGCTACGAACACCGGGGAGCTGTTTTTT
.	many	TRBJ2-2	TRBV30	CAWSPGDFYTGELFF	TGTGCCTGGAGCCCCGGGGACTTTTACACCGGGGAGCTGTTTTTT
TRBD1	many	TRBJ1-5	TRBV7-4	CASSGPGQGASSSNQPQHF	TGTGCCAGCAGCGGACCGGGACAGGGGGCGTCCTCCAGCAATCAGCCCCAGCATTTT
.	many	TRBJ2-7	TRBV19	CATSTHLSPYEQYF	TGTGCCACGTCAACCCATCTCTCCCCCTACGAGCAGTACTTC
TRBD1	medium-sized	TRBJ1-2	TRBV28	CASSPRGGRRNGYTF	TGTGCCAGCAGTCCCAGGGGGGGTCGGAGAAATGGCTACACCTTC
.	.	TRBJ2-3	TRBV6-8	CASSPLGRRSVTDTQYF	TGTGCCAGCAGTCCCCTGGGACGTCGGTCAGTCACAGATACGCAGTATTTT
TRBD1	many	TRBJ1-3	TRBV7-9	CASSGGTGGADTIYF	TGTGCCAGCAGCGGTGGGACAGGGGGCGCGGACACCATATATTTT
.	many	TRBJ2-1	TRBV2	CATEGNEQFF	TGTGCCACTGAGGGTAATGAGCAGTTCTTC
TRBD2	.	TRBJ2-7	TRBV28	CASSWRTRDHEQYF	TGTGCCAGCAGTTGGCGGACTAGGGACCACGAGCAGTACTTC
.	many	TRBJ2-1	TRBV19	CATRRYSNEQFF	TGTGCCACTCGCCGGTACAGCAATGAGCAGTTCTTC
.	many	TRBJ2-7	TRBV12-3/TRBV12-4	CASAPRSSYEQYF	TGTGCCAGCGCACCTAGGAGCTCCTACGAGCAGTACTTC
.	many	TRBJ1-1	TRBV3-1	CASRDVWGAGNTEAFF	TGTGCCAGCAGAGACGTCTGGGGGGCGGGGAACACTGAAGCTTTCTTT
.	many	TRBJ2-1	TRBV29-1	CSAGAGANEQFF	TGCAGCGCTGGTGCAGGGGCCAATGAGCAGTTCTTC
.	many	TRBJ2-5	TRBV28	CASRQVSETQYF	TGTGCCAGCAGGCAAGTTAGCGAGACCCAGTACTTC